Sequencing of this T cell receptor beta chain was carried out in a study of CD8 T cells in ankylosing spondylitis. Study findings and constraints: Previous work reported some of these motif variants in the synovial fluid and blood of reactive arthritis.

Germline lookup yields CDR1 SEHNR and CDR2 FQNEAQ (reference sequence). CDR3 length: 15 amino acids. The J segment lost 4 bases and the V segment lost 5 bases, leaving 7 bases of the junction unmatched. Each CDR3 protein is one row after TCRdb ran MiXCR on the 5' RACE reads. Of 150,000 to 200,000 distinct CDR3 sequences listed, 9.8% are singletons. This clonotype was counted only a few times. Its antigen is unknown. The clonotype originates from a female donor with ankylosing spondylitis or in good health (not recorded which). Sample: blood, either unsorted or a sorted T cell fraction (not recorded which). The chain has TRBV7-9 and TRBJ2-1; 8 bases agree with TRBD2. Here the CDR3 reads CASSLGTRPYNEQFF. CDR3 DNA: TGTGCCAGCAGCCTCGGGACTAGGCCATACAATGAGCAGTTCTTC.